These 8 T cell receptor beta chains originate from one sample sequenced in a study of identical twins. TCRdb reprocessed the 5' RACE reads with MiXCR, giving one entry per CDR3 protein. This table holds just under 650,000 distinct CDR3 sequences, just over 7% found once. This sample also appeared in a second study, on yellow fever vaccine responses in identical twins.

Specimen: PBMCs. The receptors derive from a woman between 18 and 29 years old in good health.

Ten or more counts support this clonotype. The chain carries TRBV24-1 and TRBJ2-1; tentatively, D is TRBD1 or TRBD2 (7 bases each). With 5 bases removed from V and 3 bases from J, the gap between germline ends came to 28 bases. Germline values: CDR1 KGHDR, CDR2 SFDVKD. CDR3 size: 20 residues. CDR3 in DNA: TGTGCCACCAGTGTGGGGTCGCAGGGGGGGTTCGGGGGGCTCTACAATGAGCAGTTCTTC. Residues: CATSVGSQGGFGGLYNEQFF.

Many counts were recorded for this clonotype. The chain recombines TRBV29-1 with TRBJ2-6, with 9 bases lining up with TRBD1. Germline values: CDR1 SQVTM, CDR2 ANQGSEA. With V trimmed by 3 bases and J by 4 bases, 13 bases remained unmatched. The CDR3 has 18 amino acids. The CDR3 region has the DNA TGCAGCGTTGAGGTGTGGACAGGGGATCATTTGGGGGCCAACGTCCTGACTTTC. It yields the protein CSVEVWTGDHLGANVLTF. Looking up the rest from reference TRBV29-1 and TRBJ2-6 gives the full variable domain: SAVISQKPSRDICQRGTSLTIQCQVDSQVTMMFWYRQQPGQSLTLIATANQGSEATYESGFVIDKFPISRPNLTFSTLTVSNMSPEDSSIYLCSVEVWTGDHLGANVLTFGAGSRLTVL.

The rearrangement uses TRBV20-1 and TRBJ2-1, with 12 positions matching TRBD2. CDR3 length: 18 residues. The germline CDR1 and CDR2 sequences are DFQATT and SNEGSKA (reference sequence). The junction had 13 bases not matched to a gene; V was cut back by 0 bases and J by 7 bases. Here the CDR3 DNA reads TGCAGTGCTAGAGAACCTAGCGGGAGGGCCTTGATCGGAAATGAGCAGTTCTTC. Translation gives CSAREPSGRALIGNEQFF.

The CDR3 DNA follows: TGTGCCAGCAGCCATCAACAGGGGCGTGCAACTAATGAAAAACTGTTTTTT. Protein sequence: CASSHQQGRATNEKLFF. This rearrangement joins TRBV4-2 to TRBJ1-4, with 7 bases fitting TRBD1. There are 17 residues in the CDR3. Germline trimming cut 3 bases from V and 0 bases from J; bases unmatched to any gene: 7. Germline values: CDR1 LGHNA, CDR2 YNFKEQ.

This chain joins TRBV7-8 and TRBJ2-7, with D possibly TRBD1 on 6 matching bases. Trimming cost V 1 base and J 0 bases, with 13 bases left between them. CDR3 length: 16 residues. Per germline, CDR1 SGHVS and CDR2 FQNEAQ. The CDR3 DNA reads as TGTGCCAGCAGCTTAGGATGGGACATAAGCTCCTACGAGCAGTACTTC. Protein: CASSLGWDISSYEQYF.

V and J are TRBV12-3 or TRBV12-4 and TRBJ2-7, with a tentative D call TRBD2 (7 bases). The CDR3 is 12 amino acids. V lost 9 bases, J lost 5 bases, and 14 bases lay in between. CDR3 coding DNA: TGTGCCAGAACACGGGGGGCACACGAGCAGTACTTC. Protein sequence: CARTRGAHEQYF.

In its sample, this clonotype was seen many times. The chain carries TRBV24-1 and TRBJ2-3, with a possible D match to TRBD2 (6 bases). Germline V gene lookup returns CDR1 KGHDR and CDR2 SFDVKD. This CDR3 is 14 amino acids long. Trimming took 7 bases from V and 2 from J, leaving 12 bases between them. The CDR3 loop is CATRVSGPTDTQYF. The CDR3 coding sequence is TGTGCCACCAGGGTCAGCGGGCCCACAGATACGCAGTATTTT.

The gene calls are TRBV2 and TRBJ2-2; TRBD1 matches at 10 bases. The V segment lost 8 bases and the J segment 4 bases; nucleotides outside the gene matches: 7. Germline CDR1 reads SNHLY; CDR2 reads FYNNEI. This CDR3 comprises 15 residues. The CDR3 DNA reads as TGTGCCAGCGCCCCCGGGACAGGGGTCACCGGGGAGCTGTTTTTT. Its protein product is CASAPGTGVTGELFF.